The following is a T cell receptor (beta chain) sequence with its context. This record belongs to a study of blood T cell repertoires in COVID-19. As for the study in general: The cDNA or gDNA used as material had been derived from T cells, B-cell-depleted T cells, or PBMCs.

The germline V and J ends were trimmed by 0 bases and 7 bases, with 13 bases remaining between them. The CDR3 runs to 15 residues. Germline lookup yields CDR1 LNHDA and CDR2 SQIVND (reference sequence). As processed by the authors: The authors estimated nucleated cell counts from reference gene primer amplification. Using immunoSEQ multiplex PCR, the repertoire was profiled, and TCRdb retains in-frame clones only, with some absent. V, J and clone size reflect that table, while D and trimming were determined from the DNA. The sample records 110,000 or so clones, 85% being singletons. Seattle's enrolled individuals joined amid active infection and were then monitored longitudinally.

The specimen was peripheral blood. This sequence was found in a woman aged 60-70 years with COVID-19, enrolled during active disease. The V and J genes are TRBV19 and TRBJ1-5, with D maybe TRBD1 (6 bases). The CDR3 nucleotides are TGTGCCAGTAGTATAGAGGGGGCTCGGGGACAGCCCCAGCATTTT. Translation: CASSIEGARGQPQHF.